The 5 T cell receptor beta chains below all came from one sample that was sequenced in a study of Graves' ophthalmopathy and Graves' hyperthyroidism. RNA served as the template for amplifying TCR beta CDR3 regions. Amplification began with first-round RT-PCR using HTBI primers, then second-round multiplex PCR was performed. From the multiplex PCR reads, TCRdb called clonotypes with MiXCR, one entry per CDR3 protein. Of roughly 480,000 distinct CDR3 sequences listed, approximately 15% are singletons. Sample: blood. The origin of the receptors is a woman aged 25 to 39 with Graves' ophthalmopathy.

This clonotype came up many times. The chain combines TRBV6-5 with TRBJ1-6, with D unresolved. Germline values: CDR1 MNHEY, CDR2 SVGAGI. Trimming cost V 0 bases and J 14 bases, with 11 bases left between them. The CDR3 consists of 13 residues. DNA of the CDR3: TGTGCCAGCAGTTACTCTTTGGGGATTGCCCTCCACTTT. Translation: CASSYSLGIALHF.

This chain joins TRBV4-2 and TRBJ1-5; D gene uncertain. CDR3 size: 16 residues. V dropped 1 base and J dropped 9 bases, with 19 bases sitting between them. Germline V gives CDR1 LGHNA, CDR2 YNFKEQ. CDR3 sequence: CASSQGPGDSGRPQHF. In DNA, the CDR3 is TGTGCCAGCAGCCAAGGGCCAGGAGACTCGGGTCGGCCCCAGCATTTT.

This clonotype showed up many times. V is TRBV6-1 and J is TRBJ2-7; 9 nucleotides line up with TRBD2. The length of the CDR3 is 12 residues. Trimming removed 11 bases from V and 7 bases from J; junction bases left unmatched: 9. Germline CDR1 MNHNS, CDR2 SASEGT. The CDR3 nucleotides read TGTGCCGAGCGGGGCCTAGCGGGGGAGCAGTACTTC. Encoded protein: CAERGLAGEQYF.

This clonotype was counted ten times or more. The J gene is TRBJ2-5, the V gene TRBV7-2; weak D call: TRBD2 (5 bases). The CDR3 contains 14 residues. The V gene's germline CDR1 is SGHTA and CDR2 FQGNSA. The V end was cut by 3 bases, the J end by 2 bases, with 10 bases between. CDR3 in amino acids: CASSLLGRQETQYF. In DNA form, the CDR3 reads TGTGCCAGCAGCTTGCTAGGGAGACAAGAGACCCAGTACTTC.

This clonotype appeared a few times. J is TRBJ1-5 and V is TRBV30; a possible D gene is TRBD1 (6 bases). CDR1 is GTSNPN and CDR2 is SVGIG in the germline V gene (reference sequence). The CDR3 is 13 amino acids. V lost 1 base and J 10 bases, leaving 14 bases between the germline ends. In DNA form, the CDR3 reads TGTGCCTGGAGTGGCCAAGGGGGGAAACCCCAGCATTTT. Residues: CAWSGQGGKPQHF.